This T cell receptor (beta chain) was obtained from a study of T cell responses to AZD1222 COVID-19 vaccine. General study results and limits: Possibly, clonal diversity was underestimated; donors were largely white British and included more females. Two AZD1222 doses significantly raised spike-specific TCR breadth and depth over controls. Only a handful of AZD1222 recipients, several in all, had baseline seropositivity. Sampling that yielded the repertoires occurred only after the peak T cell response.

The protocol was immunoSEQ multiplex PCR, while the TCRdb copy is restricted to in-frame clones and leaves out a portion. The data contain some 150,000 clones, approximately 90% of them singletons. This clone was observed a single time. Its matching antigen is unknown. Sequences were derived from peripheral blood, sampled 28 days after the second AZD1222 dose. The TCR originated in an adult who received the AZD1222 COVID-19 vaccine.

This chain's CDR3 is CSATFQETQYF. In DNA, the CDR3 is TGCAGTGCTACGTTTCAAGAGACCCAGTACTTC. The V and J genes are TRBV20-1 and TRBJ2-5, with D unclear. Germline V lookup: CDR1 DFQATT, CDR2 SNEGSKA (reference sequence). The CDR3 length is 11 residues. Trimming took 4 bases from V and 2 from J, leaving 5 bases between them.